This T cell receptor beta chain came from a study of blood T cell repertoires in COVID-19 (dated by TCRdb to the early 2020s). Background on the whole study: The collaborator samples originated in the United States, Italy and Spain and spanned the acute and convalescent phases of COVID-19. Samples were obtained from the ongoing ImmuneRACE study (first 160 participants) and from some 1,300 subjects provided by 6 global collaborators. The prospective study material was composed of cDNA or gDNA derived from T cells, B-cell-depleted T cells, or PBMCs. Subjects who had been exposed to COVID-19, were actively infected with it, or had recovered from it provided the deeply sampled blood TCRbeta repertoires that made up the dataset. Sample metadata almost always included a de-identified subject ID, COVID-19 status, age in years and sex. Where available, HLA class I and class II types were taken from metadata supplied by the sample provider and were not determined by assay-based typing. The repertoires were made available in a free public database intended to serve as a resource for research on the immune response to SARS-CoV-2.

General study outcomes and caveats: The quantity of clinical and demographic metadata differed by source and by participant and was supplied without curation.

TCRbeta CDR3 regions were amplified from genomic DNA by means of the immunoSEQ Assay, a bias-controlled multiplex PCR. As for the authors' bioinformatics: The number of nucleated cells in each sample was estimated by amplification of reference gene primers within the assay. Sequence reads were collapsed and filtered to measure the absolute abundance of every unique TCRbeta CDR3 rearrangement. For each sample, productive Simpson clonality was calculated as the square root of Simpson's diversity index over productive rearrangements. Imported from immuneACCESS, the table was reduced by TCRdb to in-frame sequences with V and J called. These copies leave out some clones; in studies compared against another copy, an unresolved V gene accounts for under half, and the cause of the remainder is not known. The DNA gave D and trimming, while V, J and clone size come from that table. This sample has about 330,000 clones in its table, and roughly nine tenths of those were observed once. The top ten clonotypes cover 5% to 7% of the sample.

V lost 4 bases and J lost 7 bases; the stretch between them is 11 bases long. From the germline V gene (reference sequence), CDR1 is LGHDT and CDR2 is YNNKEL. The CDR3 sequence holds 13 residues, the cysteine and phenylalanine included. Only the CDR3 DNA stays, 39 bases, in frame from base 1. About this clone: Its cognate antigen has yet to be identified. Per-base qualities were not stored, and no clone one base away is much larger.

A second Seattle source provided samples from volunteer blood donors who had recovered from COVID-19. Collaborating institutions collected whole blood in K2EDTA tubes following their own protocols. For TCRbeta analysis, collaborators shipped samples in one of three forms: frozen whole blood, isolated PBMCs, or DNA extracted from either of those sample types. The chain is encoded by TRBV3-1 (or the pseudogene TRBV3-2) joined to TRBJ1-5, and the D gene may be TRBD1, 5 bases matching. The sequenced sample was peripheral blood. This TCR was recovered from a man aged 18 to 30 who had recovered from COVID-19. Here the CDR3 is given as CASSLQVRQPQHF. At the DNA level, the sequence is TGTGCCAGCAGCCTACAGGTAAGGCAGCCCCAGCATTTT.